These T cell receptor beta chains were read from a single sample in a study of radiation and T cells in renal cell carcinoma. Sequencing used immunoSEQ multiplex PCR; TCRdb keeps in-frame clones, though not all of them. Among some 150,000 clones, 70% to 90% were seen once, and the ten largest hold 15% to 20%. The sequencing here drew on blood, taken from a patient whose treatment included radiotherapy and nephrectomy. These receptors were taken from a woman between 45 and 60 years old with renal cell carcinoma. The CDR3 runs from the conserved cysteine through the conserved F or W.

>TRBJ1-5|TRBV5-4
CASSLWGGRQPQHF
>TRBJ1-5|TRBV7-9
CASSFSTGNQPQHF
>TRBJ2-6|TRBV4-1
CASSQGDSGANVLTF
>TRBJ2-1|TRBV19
CASSGHTRTSGRDNEQFF
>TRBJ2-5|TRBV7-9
CASSAWTGGSETQYF
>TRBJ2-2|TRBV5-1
CASSPGRDRQQGELFF
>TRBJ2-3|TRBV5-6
CASSSRKGPTDTQYF
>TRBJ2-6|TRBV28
CASGQGGSGANVLTF
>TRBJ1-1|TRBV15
CATSSDDRGRISTEAFF
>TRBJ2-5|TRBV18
CASSPRQRGETQYF
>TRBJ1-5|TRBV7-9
CASSLGTGETGQPQHF
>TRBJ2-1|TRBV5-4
CASSLRIRTISYNEQFF
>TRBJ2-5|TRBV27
CASSQGGLETQYF
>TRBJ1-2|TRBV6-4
CASSDTWGNGYTF
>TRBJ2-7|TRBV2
CARRREKFYEQYF
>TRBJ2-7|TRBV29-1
CSVKGTGDSGETYF
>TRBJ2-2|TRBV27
CASSFLNLKRGRNTGELFF
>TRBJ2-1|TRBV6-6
CASSYSIAGGPREFF
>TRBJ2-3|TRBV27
CASSFARGDTQYF
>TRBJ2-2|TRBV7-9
CASSLGEPNTGELFF
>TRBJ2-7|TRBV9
CASSNRIGEQYF
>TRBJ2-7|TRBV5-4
CASSRSTSGMSYEQYF
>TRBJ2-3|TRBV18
CASSPGQISTDTQYF
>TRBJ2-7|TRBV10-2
CASSEERAEQYF
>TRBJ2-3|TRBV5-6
CASSFYGADSDTQYF
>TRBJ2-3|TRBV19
CASSIGPGGYTDTQYF
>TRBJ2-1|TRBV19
CASSTPHGEQFF
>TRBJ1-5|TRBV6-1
CASSTDRAQPQHF
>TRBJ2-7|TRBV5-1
CASKTGTGGYEQYF
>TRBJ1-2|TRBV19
CASSKSGTALTGYTF
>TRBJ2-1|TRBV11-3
CASSLNDLADPYNEQFF
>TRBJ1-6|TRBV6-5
CASRYQGTSPLHF
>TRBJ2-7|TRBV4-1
CASSRPGTNYEQYF
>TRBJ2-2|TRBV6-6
CASIPSPAGELFF
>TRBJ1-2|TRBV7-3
CASSLGPLLDYTF
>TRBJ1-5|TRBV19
CASSIEERQPQHF
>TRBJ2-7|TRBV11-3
CASSLEQLSEQYF
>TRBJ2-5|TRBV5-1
CASSRGSYQETQYF
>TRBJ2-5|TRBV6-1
CASSEAYPGQQETQYF
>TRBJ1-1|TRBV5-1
CASSSTGVTEAFF